A single sample is the source of the 19 T cell receptor beta chains below, sequenced in a study of CD8+CD57+ T cells in acquired aplastic anemia. Genomic DNA constituted the template upon which TCR beta VDJ and CDR3 profiling was performed. TCRdb reprocessed the reads with MiXCR, giving one entry per CDR3 protein. The sample has 400,000 to 500,000 distinct CDR3 sequences, under 80% seen once. The material sequenced was sorted CD4+, CD8+, or CD8+CD57+ T cells (not recorded which) from PBMCs. These receptors were collected from a human donor in good health, serving as a control.

This clonotype has a count of ten or more. The chain uses TRBV6-2 or TRBV6-3 and TRBJ2-7; the match to TRBD2 covers 7 bases. Looked up from germline, CDR1 is MNHEY and CDR2 is SVGEGT. CDR3 length: 16 amino acids. With V trimmed by 7 bases and J by 0 bases, 12 bases remained unmatched. The DNA for the CDR3 is TGTGCCAGCACCGACTTGGAGCGGGGCCTCTCCTACGAGCAGTACTTC. Protein sequence: CASTDLERGLSYEQYF.

Details on this clonotype: It is likely a read error, because the conserved phenylalanine at the end of the CDR3 is missing. No DNA is shown, since the ends of the CDR3 on it are uncertain; the CDR3 is the one TCRdb lists. This rearrangement joins TRBV19 to TRBJ1-6. Germline V gene sequence: CDR1 LNHDA, CDR2 SQIVND (reference sequence). The CDR3 is made up of 13 amino acids, end residues included. CDR3 sequence: CASTSAGGSYYSN.

The chain combines TRBV7-2 with TRBJ1-4; weak D call: TRBD1 (6 bases). V lost 7 bases and J 11 bases, leaving 17 bases between the germline ends. CDR1 is SGHTA, CDR2 FQGNSA, per germline. There are 13 residues in the CDR3. In DNA form, the CDR3 reads TGTGCCAGCACCGTCGGGGGCGGGGAGAAACTGTTTTTT. This codes for CASTVGGGEKLFF.

This clonotype was observed many times. This sequence joins TRBV29-1 and TRBJ1-2; D call uncertain. The length of the CDR3 is 11 residues. Germline V CDR1 and CDR2: SQVTM, ANQGSEA. Trimming cost V 6 bases and J 8 bases, with 13 bases left between them. The CDR3 spells CSVQEGRGYTF. The CDR3 bases are TGCAGCGTCCAGGAGGGAAGGGGCTACACCTTC.

Here the CDR3 reads CASSFPGTEAFF. CDR3 nucleotide sequence: TGTGCCAGCAGTTTCCCTGGGACAGAAGCTTTCTTT. The V and J genes are TRBV12-3 or TRBV12-4 and TRBJ1-1; maybe TRBD1 (6 bases). This CDR3 comprises 12 residues. The ends were cut back, 3 bases at V and 8 bases at J, with 10 bases in the middle.

This clonotype was detected many times. V usage is TRBV11-3 and J usage is TRBJ2-5; 9 bases are shared with TRBD1. This CDR3 spans 15 amino acids. With 4 bases clipped from V and 2 bases from J, the junction kept 5 bases outside the gene matches. CDR1 is SGHNT and CDR2 is YENEEA in the germline V gene. The CDR3 sequence: CASSSEGTGQETQYF. CDR3 nucleotide sequence: TGTGCCAGCAGCTCGGAAGGGACAGGGCAAGAGACCCAGTACTTC. Combining the CDR3 with reference TRBV11-3 and TRBJ2-5 gives the whole variable domain EAGVVQSPRYKIIEKKQPVAFWCNPISGHNTLYWYLQNLGQGPELLIRYENEEAVDDSQLPKDRFSAERLKGVDSTLKIQPAELGDSAVYLCASSSEGTGQETQYFGPGTRLLVL.

This clonotype was detected once. This rearrangement joins TRBV12-3 or TRBV12-4 to TRBJ2-2; D may correspond to TRBD1 or TRBD2 (5 bases each). Trimming shortened V by 8 bases and J by 5 bases, and 9 bases separated the two germline ends. The CDR3 has 12 residues. CDR3 sequence reads: CASPWGTGELFF. In DNA, the CDR3 is TGTGCCAGCCCTTGGGGGACCGGGGAGCTGTTTTTT.

This clonotype is a singleton in its sample. A read error may account for a junction end that differs from germline. This chain uses TRBV7-8 with TRBJ2-5; 11 bases are a match to TRBD1. This CDR3 is 14 amino acids long. Germline values: CDR1 SGHVS, CDR2 FQNEAQ. The CDR3 spells CASSFGTGGNSQHF. CDR3 coding DNA: TGTGCCAGCAGCTTCGGGACAGGGGGTAATTCCCAGCACTTC.

For this clonotype: Germline and junction disagree at one end, which may indicate a read error. The chain has TRBV7-2 and TRBJ1-1; maybe TRBD1 (6 bases). Germline values: CDR1 SGHTA, CDR2 FQGNSA. This CDR3 region has 13 residues. CDR3 coding DNA: TGTGCCAGCAGCTTGGGGCGGGGGCGTGAGACTTACTTT. The encoded protein is CASSLGRGRETYF.

The chain joins TRBV7-2 to TRBJ2-7; D may be TRBD1 or TRBD2 (5 bases each). Deletions cut 4 bases from V and 4 bases from J, with 26 bases between. This CDR3 has 18 residues. CDR1 is SGHTA and CDR2 is FQGNSA in the germline V gene. In nucleotides, the CDR3 is TGTGCCAGCAGCTCCCCGGGACGGGATCGGCCCCAGCATTACGAGCAGTACTTC. It specifies CASSSPGRDRPQHYEQYF.

Regarding this clonotype: The CDR3 ends on some other residue instead of the conserved phenylalanine or tryptophan, so this is likely a read error. The V gene is TRBV7-2, the J gene TRBJ1-3; D might be TRBD1 (5 bases). The CDR3 has 15 residues. CDR1 SGHTA and CDR2 FQGNSA come from the germline V gene. V lost 6 bases and J lost 6, with 18 bases in between. The CDR3 is CASSSRGGRINTIYV. CDR3 bases: TGTGCCAGCAGTTCACGGGGCGGGCGGATAAACACCATATATGTT.

This chain connects TRBV7-3 to TRBJ2-7; the D is unclear. The germline gives CDR1 SGHTA, CDR2 FQGTGA. CDR3 size: 11 residues. The CDR3 sequence: CASSIYGEPDV. CDR3 coding DNA: TGTGCCAGCAGTATCTACGGCGAGCCGGACGTC.

The sample holds a few counts of this clonotype. This rearrangement joins TRBV7-9 to TRBJ2-7, with D perhaps given as TRBD1 or TRBD2 (6 bases each). The CDR3 is 14 residues long. Germline assignment: CDR1 SEHNR and CDR2 FQNEAQ (reference sequence). The V end lost 1 base, the J end lost 7 bases, and 14 bases lay between the germline ends. CDR3 sequence reads: CASSLGSGAGEQYV. The CDR3 DNA reads TGTGCCAGCAGCTTAGGATCGGGGGCCGGGGAGCAGTACGTC.

This clonotype appeared many times. One junction end does not reproduce the germline sequence, and a read error may be involved. V and J are TRBV2 and TRBJ2-1; 15 positions agree with TRBD2. There are 18 residues in the CDR3. CDR1 and CDR2 from the germline V gene are SNHLY and FYNNEI. CDR3 nucleotide sequence: TGTGCCAGCAGTGCTCGTCCCGGGACTAGCGGGGGGTACAGTGAGCAGTTCTTC. Its protein product is CASSARPGTSGGYSEQFF.

The V and J genes are TRBV7-2 and TRBJ2-7; 8 nucleotides match TRBD1. Trimming cost V 2 bases and J 2 bases; bases outside gene matches: 5. Germline CDR1 is SGHTA and CDR2 is FQGNSA. The CDR3 runs to 15 residues. CDR3 region: CASSLYRGSAYEQYF. CDR3 nucleotides: TGTGCCAGCAGCTTATACAGGGGGTCGGCCTACGAGCAGTACTTC.

This clonotype was seen a single time. V is TRBV2 and J is TRBJ1-2, with 8 bases identical to TRBD1. J was trimmed by 5 bases and V by 7 bases; bases with no gene match: 6. This CDR3 region has 13 residues. Germline CDR1 is SNHLY and CDR2 is FYNNEI. The CDR3 loop reads CASTQDRAYGYTF. The CDR3 bases are TGTGCCAGCACCCAGGACAGGGCGTATGGCTACACCTTC.

The chain carries TRBV2 and TRBJ2-7; a possible D gene is TRBD2 (5 bases). Germline V CDR1 and CDR2: SNHLY, FYNNEI. The CDR3 is 13 residues long. Trimming took off 9 bases at V and 2 bases at J, with 14 bases between the two ends. The CDR3 DNA follows: TGTGCCAGACCCGGCGGGTTCGCCTACGAGCAGTACTTC. Residues: CARPGGFAYEQYF.

This clonotype was seen at least ten times. A read error may produce the germline difference seen at one junction end. The CDR3 DNA sequence: TGCAGTGCTAGAGATGCTACTAGCGGGGGACACTACAGTGAGCAGTTCTTC. Its translation is CSARDATSGGHYSEQFF. The rearrangement uses TRBV20-1 and TRBJ2-1; 11 bases are a match to TRBD2. The CDR3 is 17 amino acids. Germline assignment: CDR1 DFQATT and CDR2 SNEGSKA (reference sequence).

The genes are TRBV7-6 and TRBJ2-3, with D perhaps being TRBD1 or TRBD2 (5 bases each). The germline V gene has CDR1 SGHVS and CDR2 FNYEAQ. CDR3 length: 16 residues. The V and J ends lost 6 bases and 14 bases respectively, with 30 bases between them. The CDR3 here is CASRLGEGREKLFLYF. DNA of the CDR3: TGTGCCAGCAGACTGGGGGAAGGCAGAGAAAAACTGTTTTTGTATTTT.